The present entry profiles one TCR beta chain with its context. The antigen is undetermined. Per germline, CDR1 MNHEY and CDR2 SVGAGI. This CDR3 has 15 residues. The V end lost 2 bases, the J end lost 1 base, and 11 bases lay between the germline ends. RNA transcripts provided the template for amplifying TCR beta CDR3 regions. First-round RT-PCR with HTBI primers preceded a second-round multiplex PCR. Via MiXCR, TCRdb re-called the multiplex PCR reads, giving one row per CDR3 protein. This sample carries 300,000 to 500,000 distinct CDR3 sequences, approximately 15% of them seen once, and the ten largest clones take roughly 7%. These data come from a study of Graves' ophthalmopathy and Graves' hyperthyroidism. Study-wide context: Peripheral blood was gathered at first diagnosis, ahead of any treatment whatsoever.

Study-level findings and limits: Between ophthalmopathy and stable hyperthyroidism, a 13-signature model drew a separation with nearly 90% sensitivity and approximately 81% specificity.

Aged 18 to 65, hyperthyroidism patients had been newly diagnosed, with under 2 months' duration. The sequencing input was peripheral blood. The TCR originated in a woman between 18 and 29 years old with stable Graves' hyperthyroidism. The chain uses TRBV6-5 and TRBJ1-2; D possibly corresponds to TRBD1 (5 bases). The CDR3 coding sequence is TGTGCCAGCAGTTACCGAGACAGCCGTAACTATGGCTACACCTTC. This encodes CASSYRDSRNYGYTF.